This section outlines one TCR beta chain sequence together with its context. The antigen is not known. Authors' processing steps: Across clinicopathological groups, CDR3 differences served as the basis for building a distant-metastasis classifier for papillary thyroid cancer. TCRdb reprocessed the PCR reads via MiXCR. The V and J calls were not made by the authors but by TCRdb's processing. This table has 30,000 to 35,000 clones, 20% to 25% appearing once. Treatment of any kind had been given to no patient before thyroid surgery. The germline V and J ends were trimmed by 4 bases and 3 bases, with 15 bases remaining between them. Germline CDR1 and CDR2: DFQATT and SNEGSKA (reference sequence). The CDR3 is 15 residues long. The entry originates in a study of metastatic and nonmetastatic thyroid tumors. Study summary: Repertoire comparisons spanned blood and tumor or nodule tissue from malignant and benign thyroid patients.

Study results and limitations: Reportedly, malignant thyroid tumors had significantly higher TCR beta diversity than benign nodules, in blood and tumor.

This clonotype was sampled from a male donor with papillary thyroid cancer or a benign thyroid nodule (not recorded which). Some clones in this sample may be carry-over from other donors' samples. Sequencing input: tumor tissue. This sequence joins TRBV20-1 and TRBJ2-2; either TRBD1 or TRBD2 may supply D (5 bases each). CDR3 sequence (DNA): TGCAGTGCTAAGGACGGGGCCCATCACACCGGGGAGCTGTTTTTT. Encoded protein: CSAKDGAHHTGELFF.